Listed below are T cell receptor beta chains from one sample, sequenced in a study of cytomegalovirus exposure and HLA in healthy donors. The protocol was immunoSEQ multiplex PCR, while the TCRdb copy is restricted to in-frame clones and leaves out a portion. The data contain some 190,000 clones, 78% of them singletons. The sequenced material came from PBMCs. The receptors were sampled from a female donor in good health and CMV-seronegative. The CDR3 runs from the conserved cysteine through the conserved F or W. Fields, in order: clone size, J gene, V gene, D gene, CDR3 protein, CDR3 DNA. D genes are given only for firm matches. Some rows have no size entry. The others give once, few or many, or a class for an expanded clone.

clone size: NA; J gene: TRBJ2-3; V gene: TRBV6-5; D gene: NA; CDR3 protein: CASGRLGTDTQYF; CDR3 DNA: TGTGCCAGCGGTCGACTAGGCACAGATACGCAGTATTTT
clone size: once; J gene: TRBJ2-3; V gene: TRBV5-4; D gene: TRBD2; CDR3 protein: CASSLVSSGGDTQYF; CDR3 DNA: TGTGCCAGCAGCTTGGTGTCTAGCGGTGGGGATACGCAGTATTTT
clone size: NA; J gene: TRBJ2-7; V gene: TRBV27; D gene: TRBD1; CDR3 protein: CASSFTPGQGFYEQYF; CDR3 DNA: TGTGCCAGCAGTTTCACTCCGGGACAGGGTTTCTACGAGCAGTACTTC
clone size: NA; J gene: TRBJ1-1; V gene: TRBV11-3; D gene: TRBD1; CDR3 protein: CASSYLTGGEVFF; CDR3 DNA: TGTGCCAGCAGCTACCTGACAGGGGGTGAAGTTTTCTTT
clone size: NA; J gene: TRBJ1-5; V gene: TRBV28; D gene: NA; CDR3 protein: CASSLLEGGLNQPQHF; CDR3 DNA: TGTGCCAGCAGTTTATTGGAGGGCGGGTTAAATCAGCCCCAGCATTTT
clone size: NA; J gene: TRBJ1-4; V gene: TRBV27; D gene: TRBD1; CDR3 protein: CASSPEGGTNEKLFF; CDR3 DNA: TGTGCCAGCAGCCCCGAAGGGGGCACTAATGAAAAACTGTTTTTT
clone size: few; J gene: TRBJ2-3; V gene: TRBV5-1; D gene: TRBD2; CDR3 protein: CASSLFGGTDTQYF; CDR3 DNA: TGCGCCAGCAGCTTGTTCGGGGGGACAGATACGCAGTATTTT
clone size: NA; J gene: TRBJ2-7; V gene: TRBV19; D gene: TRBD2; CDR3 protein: CAIGGSSGGYEQYF; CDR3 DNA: TGTGCCATCGGCGGGAGTAGCGGGGGCTACGAGCAGTACTTC
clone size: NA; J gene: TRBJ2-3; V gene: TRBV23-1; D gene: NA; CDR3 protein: CARISRQGNTDTQYF; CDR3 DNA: TGCGCCAGGATCTCCCGCCAGGGGAACACAGATACGCAGTATTTT
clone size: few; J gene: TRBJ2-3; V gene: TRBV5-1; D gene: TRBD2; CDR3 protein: CASSSEPGLVQDTQYF; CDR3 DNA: TGCGCCAGCAGCTCAGAACCGGGACTAGTCCAAGATACGCAGTATTTT
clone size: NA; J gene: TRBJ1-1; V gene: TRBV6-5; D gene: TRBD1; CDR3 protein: CASSAGTENTEAFF; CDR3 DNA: TGTGCCAGCAGTGCCGGGACAGAGAACACTGAAGCTTTCTTT
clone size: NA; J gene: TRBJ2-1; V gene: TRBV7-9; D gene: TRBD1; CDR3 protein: CSSSFDRGSYNEQFF; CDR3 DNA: TGTTCCAGCAGCTTTGACAGGGGATCCTACAATGAGCAGTTCTTC
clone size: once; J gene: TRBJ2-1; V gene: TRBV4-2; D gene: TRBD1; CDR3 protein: CASSRSGTGGSNEQFF; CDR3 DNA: TGTGCCAGCAGCCGTTCCGGGACAGGGGGGAGCAATGAGCAGTTCTTC
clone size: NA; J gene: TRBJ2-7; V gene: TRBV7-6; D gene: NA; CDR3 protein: CASSFSGGPYEQYF; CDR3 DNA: TGTGCCAGCAGCTTCTCAGGGGGGCCCTACGAGCAGTACTTC
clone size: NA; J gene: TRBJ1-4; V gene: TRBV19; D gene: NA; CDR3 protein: CASNHPGQGEKLFF; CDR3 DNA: TGTGCCAGTAACCACCCCGGGCAGGGGGAAAAACTGTTTTTT
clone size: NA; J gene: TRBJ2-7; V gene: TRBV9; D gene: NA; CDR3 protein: CASSDTSYEQYF; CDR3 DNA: TGTGCCAGCAGCGATACTTCCTACGAGCAGTACTTC
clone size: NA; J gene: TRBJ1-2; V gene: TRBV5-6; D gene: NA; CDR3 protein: CASTTVTHYGYTF; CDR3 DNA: TGTGCCAGCACCACGGTTACGCACTATGGCTACACCTTC
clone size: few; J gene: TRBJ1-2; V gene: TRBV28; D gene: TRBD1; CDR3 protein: CASIVDRGDYGYTF; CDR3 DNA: TGTGCCAGCATTGTGGACAGGGGGGACTATGGCTACACCTTC
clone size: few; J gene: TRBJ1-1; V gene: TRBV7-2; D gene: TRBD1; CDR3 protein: CASSLAPAGGTEAFF; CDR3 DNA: TGTGCCAGCAGCTTAGCGCCGGCAGGGGGCACTGAAGCTTTCTTT
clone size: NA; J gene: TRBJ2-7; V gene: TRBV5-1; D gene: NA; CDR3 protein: CASSLEAGSSYEQYF; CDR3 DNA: TGCGCCAGCAGCTTGGAAGCAGGAAGCTCCTACGAGCAGTACTTC
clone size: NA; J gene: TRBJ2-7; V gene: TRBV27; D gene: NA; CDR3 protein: CVTGRQGGHEQYF; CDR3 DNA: TGTGTAACGGGGCGGCAGGGAGGCCACGAGCAGTACTTC
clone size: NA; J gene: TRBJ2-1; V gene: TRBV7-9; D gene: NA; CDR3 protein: CSSSPRGSNPVGEQFF; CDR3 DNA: TGTTCCAGCAGCCCCCGGGGTAGTAACCCGGTGGGTGAGCAGTTCTTC
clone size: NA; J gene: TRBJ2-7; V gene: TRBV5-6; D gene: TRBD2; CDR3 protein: CASSLGTSRLEQYF; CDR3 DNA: TGTGCCAGCAGCTTGGGGACTAGTCGGCTCGAGCAGTACTTC
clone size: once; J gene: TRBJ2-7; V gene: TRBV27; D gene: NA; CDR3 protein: CASSLGPSAFSYEQYF; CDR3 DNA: TGTGCCAGCAGTTTAGGGCCTAGCGCGTTCTCCTACGAGCAGTACTTC
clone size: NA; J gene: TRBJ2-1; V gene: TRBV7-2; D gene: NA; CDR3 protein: CASSSTSRNEQFF; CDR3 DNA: TGTGCCAGCAGCTCCACCTCGCGTAATGAGCAGTTCTTC
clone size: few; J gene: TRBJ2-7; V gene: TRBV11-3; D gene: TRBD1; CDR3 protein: CASSLGGGQGQAFYEQYF; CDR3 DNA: TGTGCCAGCAGCTTGGGAGGTGGCCAGGGACAGGCCTTCTACGAGCAGTACTTC
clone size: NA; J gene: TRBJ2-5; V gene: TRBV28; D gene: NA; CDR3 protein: CASSSTVLEETQYF; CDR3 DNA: TGTGCCAGCAGTTCGACAGTGCTGGAAGAGACCCAGTACTTC
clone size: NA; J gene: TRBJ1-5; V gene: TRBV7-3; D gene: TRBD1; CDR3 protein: CASSNFRTGSNQPQHF; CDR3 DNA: TGTGCCAGCAGCAACTTTCGGACAGGCAGCAATCAGCCCCAGCATTTT
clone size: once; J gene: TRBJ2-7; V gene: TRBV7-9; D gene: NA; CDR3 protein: CASSFQPRQGRAYEQYF; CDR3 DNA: TGTGCCAGCAGCTTTCAACCCCGACAGGGGAGGGCCTACGAGCAGTACTTC
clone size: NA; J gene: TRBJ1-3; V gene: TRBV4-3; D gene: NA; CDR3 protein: CASSQVHPPIRNTIYF; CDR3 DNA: TGCGCCAGCAGCCAAGTGCACCCCCCGATTCGGAACACCATATATTTT
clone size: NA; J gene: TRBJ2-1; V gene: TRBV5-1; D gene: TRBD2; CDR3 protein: CASSLEGLASNEQFF; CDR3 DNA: TGCGCCAGCAGCTTGGAGGGACTAGCAAGCAATGAGCAGTTCTTC
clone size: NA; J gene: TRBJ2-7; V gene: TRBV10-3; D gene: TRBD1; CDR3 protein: CAILGQGAYEQYF; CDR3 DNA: TGTGCCATCCTGGGACAGGGGGCCTACGAGCAGTACTTC
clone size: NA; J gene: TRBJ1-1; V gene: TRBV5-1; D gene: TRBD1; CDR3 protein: CASSPQGAGTEAFF; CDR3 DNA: TGCGCCAGCAGCCCACAGGGGGCCGGGACTGAAGCTTTCTTT
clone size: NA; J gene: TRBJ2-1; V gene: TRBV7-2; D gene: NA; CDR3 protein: CASSFNPEQFF; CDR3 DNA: TGTGCCAGCAGCTTCAATCCTGAGCAGTTCTTC
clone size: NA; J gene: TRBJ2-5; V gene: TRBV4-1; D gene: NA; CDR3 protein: CASSQDGRAGETQYF; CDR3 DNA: TGCGCCAGCAGCCAAGACGGGAGAGCCGGTGAGACCCAGTACTTC
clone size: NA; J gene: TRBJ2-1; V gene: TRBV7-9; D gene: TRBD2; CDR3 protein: CASSLPRGRASNEQFF; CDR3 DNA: TGTGCCAGCAGCCTCCCTCGCGGGAGGGCCTCCAATGAGCAGTTCTTC
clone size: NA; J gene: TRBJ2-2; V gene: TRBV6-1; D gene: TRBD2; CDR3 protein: CASSTSGVHTGELFF; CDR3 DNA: TGTGCCAGCAGCACTAGCGGAGTGCACACCGGGGAGCTGTTTTTT
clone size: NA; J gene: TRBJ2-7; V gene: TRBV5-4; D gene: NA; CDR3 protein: CASSLDANYEQYF; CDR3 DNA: TGTGCCAGCAGCTTGGATGCGAACTACGAGCAGTACTTC
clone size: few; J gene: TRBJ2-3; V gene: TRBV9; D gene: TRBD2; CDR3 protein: CASSAGVRENTDTQYF; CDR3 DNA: TGTGCCAGCAGCGCCGGGGTGCGGGAGAATACAGATACGCAGTATTTT
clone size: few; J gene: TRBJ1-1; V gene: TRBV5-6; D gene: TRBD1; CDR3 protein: CASSLGTGEAFF; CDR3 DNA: TGTGCCAGCAGCTTGGGGACAGGTGAAGCTTTCTTT
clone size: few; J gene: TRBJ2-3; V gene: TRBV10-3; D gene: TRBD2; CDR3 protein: CAISDASGVTDTQYF; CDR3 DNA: TGTGCCATCAGTGATGCTAGCGGGGTTACAGATACGCAGTATTTT
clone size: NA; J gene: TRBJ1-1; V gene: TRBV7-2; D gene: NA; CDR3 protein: CASSPQMHRNTEAFF; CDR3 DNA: TGTGCCAGCAGCCCCCAGATGCACAGGAACACTGAAGCTTTCTTT
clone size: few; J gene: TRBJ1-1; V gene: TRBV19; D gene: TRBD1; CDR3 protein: CASTDRGRTEAFF; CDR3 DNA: TGTGCCAGTACCGACAGGGGTCGCACTGAAGCTTTCTTT
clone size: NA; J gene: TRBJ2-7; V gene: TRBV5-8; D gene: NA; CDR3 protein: CASSLQAYEQYF; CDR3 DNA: TGTGCCAGCAGCTTACAGGCGTACGAGCAGTACTTC